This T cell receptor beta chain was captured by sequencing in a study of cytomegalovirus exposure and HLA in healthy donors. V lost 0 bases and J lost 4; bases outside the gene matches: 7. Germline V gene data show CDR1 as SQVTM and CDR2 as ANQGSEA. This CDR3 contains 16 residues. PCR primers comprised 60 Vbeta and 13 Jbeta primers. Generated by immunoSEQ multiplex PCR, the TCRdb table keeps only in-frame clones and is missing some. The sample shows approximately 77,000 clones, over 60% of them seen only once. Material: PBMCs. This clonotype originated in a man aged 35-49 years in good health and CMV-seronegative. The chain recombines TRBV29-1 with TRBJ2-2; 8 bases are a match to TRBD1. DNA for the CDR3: TGCAGCGTTGAAGATAGATCCACAGGGGGCACCGGGGAGCTGTTTTTT. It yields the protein CSVEDRSTGGTGELFF.